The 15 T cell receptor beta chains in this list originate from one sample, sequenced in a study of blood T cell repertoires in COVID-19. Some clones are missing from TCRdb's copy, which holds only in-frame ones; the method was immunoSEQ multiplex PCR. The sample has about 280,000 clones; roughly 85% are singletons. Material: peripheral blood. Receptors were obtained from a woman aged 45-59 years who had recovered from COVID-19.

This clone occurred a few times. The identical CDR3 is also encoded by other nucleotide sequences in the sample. CDR3 bases: TGTGCCAGCAGCCACAATCAGCCCCAGCATTTT. Translating it yields CASSHNQPQHF. The chain is built from TRBV28 and TRBJ1-5; the D is unclear. From germline, CDR1 is MDHEN and CDR2 SYDVKM. Trimming removed 6 bases from V and 3 bases from J, with 3 bases in between. The CDR3 runs to 11 residues. Full variable domain (missing parts from reference TRBV28 and TRBJ1-5): DVKVTQSSRYLVKRTGEKVFLECVQDMDHENMFWYRQDPGLGLRLIYFSYDVKMKEKGDIPEGYSVSREKKERFSLILESASTNQTSMYLCASSHNQPQHFGDGTRLSIL.

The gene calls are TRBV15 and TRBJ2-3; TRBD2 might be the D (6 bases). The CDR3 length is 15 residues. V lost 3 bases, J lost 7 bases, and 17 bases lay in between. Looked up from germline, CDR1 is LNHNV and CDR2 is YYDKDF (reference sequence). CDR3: CATSRSFREKNTQYF. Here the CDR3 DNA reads TGTGCCACCAGCAGGAGTTTTCGGGAGAAGAATACGCAGTATTTT.

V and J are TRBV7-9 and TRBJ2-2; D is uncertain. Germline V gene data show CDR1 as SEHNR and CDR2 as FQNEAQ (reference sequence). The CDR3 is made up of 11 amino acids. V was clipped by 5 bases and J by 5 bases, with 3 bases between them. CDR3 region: CASSRTGELFF. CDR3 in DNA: TGTGCCAGCAGCCGTACCGGGGAGCTGTTTTTT.

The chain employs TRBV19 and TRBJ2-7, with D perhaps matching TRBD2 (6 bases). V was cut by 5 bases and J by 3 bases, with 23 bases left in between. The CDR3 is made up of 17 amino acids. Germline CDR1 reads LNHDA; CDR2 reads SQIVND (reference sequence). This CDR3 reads CASSSRGLPLLDYEQYF. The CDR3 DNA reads TGTGCCAGTAGTTCCCGGGGACTCCCGCTTCTTGACTACGAGCAGTACTTC.

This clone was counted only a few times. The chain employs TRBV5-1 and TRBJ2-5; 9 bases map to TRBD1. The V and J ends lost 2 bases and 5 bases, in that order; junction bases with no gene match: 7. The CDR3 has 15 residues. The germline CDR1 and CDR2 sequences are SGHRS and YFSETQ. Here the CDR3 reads CASSLGGQGVETQYF. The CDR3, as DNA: TGCGCCAGCAGCTTAGGGGGACAGGGTGTGGAGACCCAGTACTTC.

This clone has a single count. DNA for the CDR3: TGTGCCAGCAGTTACCCGGGACTAGCGAGCTCAGGGGAGACCCAGTACTTC. It translates to CASSYPGLASSGETQYF. The chain links TRBV6-2 or TRBV6-3 to TRBJ2-5; 10 bases are a match to TRBD2. Germline CDR1 and CDR2: MNHEY and SVGEGT. J was trimmed by 5 bases and V by 2 bases; bases with no gene match: 11. This CDR3 is 17 amino acids long.

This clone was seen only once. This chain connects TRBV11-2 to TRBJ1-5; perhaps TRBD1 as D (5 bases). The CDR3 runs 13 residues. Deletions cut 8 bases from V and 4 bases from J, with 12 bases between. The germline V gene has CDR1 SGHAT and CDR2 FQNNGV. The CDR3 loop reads CASARQQNQPQHF. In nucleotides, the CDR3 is TGTGCCAGCGCAAGACAGCAAAATCAGCCCCAGCATTTT.

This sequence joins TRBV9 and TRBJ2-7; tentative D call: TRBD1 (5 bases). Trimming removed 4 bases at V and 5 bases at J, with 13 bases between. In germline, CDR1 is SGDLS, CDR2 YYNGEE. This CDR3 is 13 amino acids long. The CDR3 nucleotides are TGTGCCAGCAGCCCCCGACAGTCCCACGAGCAGTACTTC. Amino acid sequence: CASSPRQSHEQYF.

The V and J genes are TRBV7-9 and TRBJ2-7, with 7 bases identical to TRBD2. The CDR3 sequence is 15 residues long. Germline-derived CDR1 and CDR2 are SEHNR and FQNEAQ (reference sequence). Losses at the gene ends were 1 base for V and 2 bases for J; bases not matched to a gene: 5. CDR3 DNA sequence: TGTGCCAGCAGCTTAGGAGGTCTAGCGGCCTACGAGCAGTACTTC. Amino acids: CASSLGGLAAYEQYF.

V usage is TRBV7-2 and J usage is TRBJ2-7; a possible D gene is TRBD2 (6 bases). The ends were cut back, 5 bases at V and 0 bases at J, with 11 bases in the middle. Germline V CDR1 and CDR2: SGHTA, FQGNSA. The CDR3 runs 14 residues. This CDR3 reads CASSGGRGSYEQYF. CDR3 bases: TGTGCCAGCAGCGGAGGGCGGGGCTCCTACGAGCAGTACTTC.

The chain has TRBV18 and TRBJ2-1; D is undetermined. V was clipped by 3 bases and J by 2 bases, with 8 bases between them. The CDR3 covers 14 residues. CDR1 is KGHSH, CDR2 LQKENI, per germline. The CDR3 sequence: CASSPSGTYNEQFF. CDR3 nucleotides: TGTGCCAGCTCACCTTCGGGTACCTACAATGAGCAGTTCTTC.

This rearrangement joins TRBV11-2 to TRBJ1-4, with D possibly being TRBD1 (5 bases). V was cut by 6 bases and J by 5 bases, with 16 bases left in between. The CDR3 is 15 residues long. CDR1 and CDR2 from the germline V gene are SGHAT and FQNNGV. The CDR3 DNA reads TGTGCCAGCAGGAATTGGGGCTATTTGAATGAAAAACTGTTTTTT. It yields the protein CASRNWGYLNEKLFF.

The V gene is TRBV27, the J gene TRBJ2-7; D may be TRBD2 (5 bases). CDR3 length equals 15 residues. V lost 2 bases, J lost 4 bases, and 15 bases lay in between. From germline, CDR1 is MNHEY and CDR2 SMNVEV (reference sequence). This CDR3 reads CASSLVGLRPYEQYF. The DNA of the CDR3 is TGTGCCAGCAGTTTAGTCGGACTCCGCCCTTACGAGCAGTACTTC.

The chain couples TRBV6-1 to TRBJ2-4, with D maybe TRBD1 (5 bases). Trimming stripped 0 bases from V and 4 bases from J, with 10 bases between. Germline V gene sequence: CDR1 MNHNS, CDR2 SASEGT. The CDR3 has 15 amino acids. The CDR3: CASSEAQGTKNIQYF. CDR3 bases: TGTGCCAGCAGTGAAGCTCAGGGAACGAAAAACATTCAGTACTTC.

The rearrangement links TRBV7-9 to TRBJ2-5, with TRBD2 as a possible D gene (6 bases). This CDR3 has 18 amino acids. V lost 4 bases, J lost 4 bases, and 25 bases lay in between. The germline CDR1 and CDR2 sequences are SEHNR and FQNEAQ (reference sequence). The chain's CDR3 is CASSSLEGQAGAGETQYF. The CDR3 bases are TGTGCCAGCAGCTCCCTTGAGGGGCAAGCGGGCGCGGGAGAGACCCAGTACTTC.